The 29 T cell receptor beta chains presented below share a single source sample, sequenced in a study of Tregs in tolerant kidney transplant recipients. Generated by immunoSEQ multiplex PCR, the TCRdb table keeps only in-frame clones and is missing some. The sample includes some 250,000 clones, about four fifths of them seen just once. What was sequenced was CD4+ T cells from blood. The receptors shown here come from a human donor in good health.

Note on this clone: This same CDR3 is encoded by further DNA sequences in the sample. The V gene is TRBV2, the J gene TRBJ1-5, with D unclear. Germline CDR1 SNHLY, CDR2 FYNNEI. The CDR3 spans 13 residues. Trimming removed 9 bases from V and 5 bases from J, with 14 bases in between. CDR3 loop: CASSNQLHQPQHF. The CDR3 coding sequence is TGTGCCAGTAGTAACCAGTTACATCAGCCCCAGCATTTT. The full variable domain, completed using reference TRBV2 and TRBJ1-5, is EPEVTQTPSHQVTQMGQEVILRCVPISNHLYFYWYRQILGQKVEFLVSFYNNEISEKSEIFDDQFSVERPDGSNFTLKIRSTKLEDSAMYFCASSNQLHQPQHFGDGTRLSIL.

This chain uses TRBV14 with TRBJ2-7, with D uncertain. There are 11 residues in the CDR3. Looked up from germline, CDR1 is SGHDN and CDR2 is FVKESK. The CDR3 DNA reads TGTGCCAGCAGCCAAGATCGCGACTCTTTTGTC. Translation: CASSQDRDSFV.

The gene calls are TRBV27 and TRBJ2-1; 8 positions match TRBD2. Unmatched junction bases numbered 14, after V lost 10 bases and J lost 6 bases. CDR3 size: 15 residues. Germline CDR1 reads MNHEY; CDR2 reads SMNVEV (reference sequence). The CDR3 here is CATKLGRGIPNEQFF. DNA of the CDR3: TGTGCCACCAAGCTCGGGAGGGGAATTCCCAATGAGCAGTTCTTC.

V is TRBV16 and J is TRBJ1-2; 7 nucleotides line up with TRBD1. CDR1 is KGHSY and CDR2 is FQNENV in the germline V gene. The V gene end was trimmed by 4 bases and the J gene end by 10 bases; junction bases not matched to a gene: 15. CDR3 length: 15 residues. The CDR3 is CASSRPPPGTASYTF. The DNA of the CDR3 is TGTGCCAGCAGCCGACCTCCGCCAGGGACAGCGTCCTACACCTTC.

J is TRBJ1-4 and V is TRBV5-1; tentatively, D is TRBD1 (5 bases). Germline-derived CDR1 and CDR2 are SGHRS and YFSETQ. The CDR3 runs 16 residues. V was clipped by 4 bases and J by 0 bases, with 13 bases between them. CDR3 DNA: TGCGCCAGCAGCATTCAGGGTTTCGCAACTAATGAAAAACTGTTTTTT. It yields the protein CASSIQGFATNEKLFF.

V gene TRBV7-9 combines with J gene TRBJ1-6; TRBD1 is a possible D gene (6 bases). Germline V gene data show CDR1 as SEHNR and CDR2 as FQNEAQ (reference sequence). This CDR3 is 15 amino acids long. Trimming took 6 bases from V and 5 from J, leaving 14 bases between them. The CDR3 DNA sequence: TGTGCCAGCAGTTTAAACAGGGCGAATAATTCACCCCTCCACTTT. Protein product: CASSLNRANNSPLHF.

J is TRBJ2-5 and V is TRBV9; no definite D call. The CDR3 spans 14 residues. Trimming shortened V by 0 bases and J by 4 bases, and 10 bases separated the two germline ends. The V gene's germline CDR1 is SGDLS and CDR2 YYNGEE. The CDR3 region is CASSVDSDLETQYF. CDR3 sequence (DNA): TGTGCCAGCAGCGTAGATTCGGATCTAGAGACCCAGTACTTC.

This chain joins TRBV5-8 and TRBJ2-3; D remains unclear. In germline, CDR1 is SGHTS, CDR2 YDEGEE. Trimming pared 5 bases from V and 6 bases from J, leaving 16 bases between. The CDR3 spans 14 residues. CDR3 sequence reads: CASSSPSLPDTQYF. The CDR3 DNA reads TGTGCCAGCAGTTCGCCGTCTCTTCCGGATACGCAGTATTTT.

The chain carries TRBV6-5 and TRBJ1-2; D possibly corresponds to TRBD1 (5 bases). The germline V gene encodes CDR1 MNHEY and CDR2 SVGAGI. The CDR3 runs to 16 residues. Deletions cut 2 bases from V and 8 bases from J, with 21 bases between. CDR3 sequence reads: CASSYPRGGTREGYTF. The CDR3 DNA follows: TGTGCCAGCAGTTACCCCCGGGGAGGGACGCGGGAAGGCTACACCTTC.

This clone occurred once. This chain uses TRBV19 with TRBJ2-3; D perhaps matches TRBD1 (6 bases). Germline V gives CDR1 LNHDA, CDR2 SQIVND (reference sequence). V was clipped by 9 bases and J by 7 bases, with 20 bases between them. The CDR3 is 14 residues long. CDR3 in amino acids: CASAWSGQENTQYF. CDR3 sequence (DNA): TGTGCCAGCGCCTGGTCGGGACAAGAAAATACGCAGTATTTT.

The gene calls are TRBV19 and TRBJ1-3; no clear D. This CDR3 spans 16 amino acids. The germline gives CDR1 LNHDA, CDR2 SQIVND (reference sequence). Trimming left V 4 bases short and J 0 bases short, with 13 bases between. The CDR3, as DNA: TGTGCCAGTAGTACCCTTGGCTTGAGCTCTGGAAACACCATATATTTT. As protein: CASSTLGLSSGNTIYF.

The chain joins TRBV19 to TRBJ1-5; D not resolved. Germline V gives CDR1 LNHDA, CDR2 SQIVND (reference sequence). Trimming took 5 bases from V and 2 from J, leaving 7 bases between them. The CDR3 sequence is 13 residues long. The chain's CDR3 is CASSARGNQPQHF. The CDR3 DNA sequence: TGTGCCAGTAGTGCCCGGGGCAATCAGCCCCAGCATTTT.

The CDR3 bases are TGTGCCAGCAGTTACGTGGGAGATACCTACAATGAGCAGTTCTTC. This sequence encodes CASSYVGDTYNEQFF. The chain employs TRBV28 and TRBJ2-1; TRBD2 might be the D (5 bases). Germline CDR1 is MDHEN and CDR2 is SYDVKM. The V end lost 4 bases, the J end lost 2 bases, and 12 bases lay between the germline ends. The CDR3 covers 15 residues.

This chain joins TRBV5-6 and TRBJ2-3, with D unresolved. The germline CDR1 and CDR2 sequences are SGHDT and YYEEEE. Trimming left V 2 bases short and J 0 bases short, with 1 base between. CDR3 length equals 12 residues. CDR3 protein: CASSFSTDTQYF. DNA of the CDR3: TGTGCCAGCAGCTTTAGCACAGATACGCAGTATTTT.

V gene TRBV15 combines with J gene TRBJ2-7, with 10 nucleotides matching TRBD1. V was pared by 4 bases and J by 2 bases, with 5 bases of the junction left unmatched. CDR3 size: 15 residues. CDR1 LNHNV and CDR2 YYDKDF come from the germline V gene (reference sequence). The CDR3 here is CATSKRTGGTYEQYF. DNA of the CDR3: TGTGCCACCAGCAAACGGACAGGGGGAACCTACGAGCAGTACTTC.

V and J are TRBV2 and TRBJ1-1; D is undetermined. CDR1 is SNHLY, CDR2 FYNNEI, per germline. V gave up 6 bases and J gave up 4 bases, with 15 bases separating them. The CDR3 consists of 14 residues. The CDR3 sequence: CASRGGPWATEAFF. The CDR3 coding sequence is TGTGCCAGCAGGGGCGGTCCGTGGGCCACTGAAGCTTTCTTT.

This chain links TRBV19 with TRBJ1-5; possibly TRBD1 for D (6 bases). Trimming removed 3 bases from V and 5 bases from J, with 8 bases in between. The CDR3 consists of 13 residues. The germline V gene encodes CDR1 LNHDA and CDR2 SQIVND (reference sequence). The DNA of the CDR3 is TGTGCCAGTAGTATGGACAGAGATCAGCCCCAGCATTTT. It codes for CASSMDRDQPQHF.

The V call is TRBV19, the J call TRBJ2-2; TRBD2 matches 7 bases. The ends lost 6 bases at V and 0 bases at J; junction bases unmatched: 4. The CDR3 runs to 15 residues. Germline V gene sequence: CDR1 LNHDA, CDR2 SQIVND (reference sequence). CDR3 DNA sequence: TGTGCCAGTAGACTAGCGCGCCCGAACACCGGGGAGCTGTTTTTT. It encodes CASRLARPNTGELFF.

This sequence joins TRBV6-1 and TRBJ2-1; D tentatively reads TRBD1 or TRBD2 (6 bases each). Trimming removed 6 bases from V and 2 bases from J, with 8 bases in between. The CDR3 extends over 13 amino acids. CDR1 is MNHNS, CDR2 SASEGT, per germline. The CDR3 loop reads CASREGAYNEQFF. Here the CDR3 DNA reads TGTGCCAGCAGGGAGGGGGCCTACAATGAGCAGTTCTTC.

The rearrangement joins TRBV9 to TRBJ2-7, with D tentatively TRBD1 (6 bases). Trimming took off 3 bases at V and 2 bases at J, with 15 bases between the two ends. Germline values: CDR1 SGDLS, CDR2 YYNGEE. CDR3 length: 15 amino acids. The CDR3 DNA is TGTGCCAGCAGCGCACGGCCGGACAGCCCCTACGAGCAGTACTTC. Amino acids: CASSARPDSPYEQYF.

This clone has more than one count but fewer than ten. The chain carries TRBV10-2 and TRBJ1-3, with D possibly TRBD1 on 6 matching bases. Germline V gives CDR1 WSHSY, CDR2 SAAADI. The CDR3 has 14 amino acids. Trimming removed 4 bases at V and 5 bases at J, with 12 bases between. CDR3 amino acids: CASSAGTGRNTIYF. The CDR3 DNA is TGCGCCAGCAGTGCCGGAACAGGGAGAAACACCATATATTTT.

This sequence joins TRBV7-2 and TRBJ2-1; 8 nucleotides match TRBD2. Trimming at V came to 4 bases and at J to 6 bases, leaving 11 bases not matched to a gene. CDR3 length equals 16 residues. Germline values: CDR1 SGHTA, CDR2 FQGNSA. The CDR3 region is CASSWAGTRGINEQFF. The CDR3 DNA is TGTGCCAGCAGCTGGGCCGGGACTAGGGGTATCAATGAGCAGTTCTTC. The whole variable domain, remainder taken from reference TRBV7-2 and TRBJ2-1, is GAGVSQSPSNKVTEKGKDVELRCDPISGHTALYWYRQSLGQGLEFLIYFQGNSAPDKSGLPSDRFSAERTGGSVSTLTIQRTQQEDSAVYLCASSWAGTRGINEQFFGPGTRLTVL.

CDR3 DNA sequence: TGTGCCAGCAGTGTTGAACGGCCTCAAGAGACCCAGTACTTC. Translating it yields CASSVERPQETQYF. The chain joins TRBV6-1 to TRBJ2-5; D is uncertain. In germline, CDR1 is MNHNS, CDR2 SASEGT. This CDR3 has 14 residues. The V and J ends lost 4 bases and 2 bases respectively, with 11 bases between them.

V gene TRBV7-9 combines with J gene TRBJ2-5; D is unclear. V shed 0 bases and J shed 0 bases, with 5 bases lying between them. The CDR3 totals 14 residues. Germline loops: CDR1 SEHNR, CDR2 FQNEAQ (reference sequence). The CDR3 nucleotides read TGTGCCAGCAGCTTAGCGCCAGACCAAGAGACCCAGTACTTC. Translated: CASSLAPDQETQYF. The variable domain in full, with the rest retrieved from reference TRBV7-9 and TRBJ2-5, is DTGVSQNPRHKITKRGQNVTFRCDPISEHNRLYWYRQTLGQGPEFLTYFQNEAQLEKSRLLSDRFSAERPKGSFSTLEIQRTEQGDSAMYLCASSLAPDQETQYFGPGTRLLVL.

The chain is built from TRBV18 and TRBJ2-1; D unresolved. CDR3 length: 16 residues. V was trimmed by 2 bases and J by 6 bases, leaving 17 bases between them. The germline gives CDR1 KGHSH, CDR2 LQKENI. The CDR3 DNA is TGTGCCAGCTCACCAGATTCACTCACTTCCAGCAATGAGCAGTTCTTC. Amino acids: CASSPDSLTSSNEQFF.

This chain uses TRBV10-3 with TRBJ2-3; maybe TRBD1 (5 bases). The CDR3 covers 12 residues. Germline assignment: CDR1 ENHRY and CDR2 SYGVKD. V lost 5 bases and J 6 bases, leaving 9 bases between the germline ends. Here the CDR3 DNA reads TGTGCCATCAGTCCACCAGGGGATACGCAGTATTTT. Translation: CAISPPGDTQYF.

The genes are TRBV5-1 and TRBJ1-1; no definite D call. V lost 4 bases, J lost 0 bases, and 16 bases lay in between. This CDR3 contains 16 residues. CDR1 is SGHRS and CDR2 is YFSETQ in the germline V gene. The chain's CDR3 is CASSPGPKSMNTEAFF. The CDR3 DNA follows: TGCGCCAGCAGCCCCGGCCCTAAGTCCATGAACACTGAAGCTTTCTTT. Using reference TRBV5-1 and TRBJ1-1 for the parts outside the CDR3, the full variable domain is KAGVTQTPRYLIKTRGQQVTLSCSPISGHRSVSWYQQTPGQGLQFLFEYFSETQRNKGNFPGRFSGRQFSNSRSEMNVSTLELGDSALYLCASSPGPKSMNTEAFFGQGTRLTVV.

The chain uses TRBV11-2 and TRBJ2-2, with D perhaps given as TRBD1 or TRBD2 (6 bases each). Between the trimmed V and J ends, which lost 8 bases and 5 bases, there was a span of 21 bases. The CDR3 is made up of 16 amino acids. Germline V lookup: CDR1 SGHAT, CDR2 FQNNGV. The DNA for the CDR3 is TGTGCCAGCCGCCCCGGACGGGGGCGTAATACCGGGGAGCTGTTTTTT. Translation: CASRPGRGRNTGELFF.

The chain uses TRBV5-1 and TRBJ2-5, with 8 nucleotides matching TRBD2. The length of the CDR3 is 14 residues. Germline CDR1 SGHRS, CDR2 YFSETQ. V trimming: 4 bases; J trimming: 2 bases; junction bases outside the gene matches: 4. The CDR3 spells CASSPTSVQETQYF. The DNA of the CDR3 is TGCGCCAGCAGCCCGACTAGCGTACAAGAGACCCAGTACTTC. The whole variable domain, filled in from reference TRBV5-1 and TRBJ2-5, reads KAGVTQTPRYLIKTRGQQVTLSCSPISGHRSVSWYQQTPGQGLQFLFEYFSETQRNKGNFPGRFSGRQFSNSRSEMNVSTLELGDSALYLCASSPTSVQETQYFGPGTRLLVL.